The 2 T cell receptor beta chains below all came from one sample that was sequenced in a study of T cell changes during pregnancy in multiple sclerosis. Clones were sequenced by immunoSEQ multiplex PCR, and TCRdb holds only the in-frame ones, with some missing. The table shows approximately 50,000 clones, with roughly 95% occurring only once. Here the sequenced sample was CD4+ T cells from peripheral blood mononuclear cells, taken in the third trimester of pregnancy. Source of these receptors: a female donor with multiple sclerosis, enrolled in a pregnancy study.

The V and J genes are TRBV6-5 and TRBJ2-1, with 16 bases identical to TRBD2. Germline V gene lookup returns CDR1 MNHEY and CDR2 SVGAGI. Unmatched junction bases numbered 6, after V lost 6 bases and J lost 10 bases. The CDR3 spans 15 residues. The CDR3 region is CASRGTSGGAGEQFF. The DNA of the CDR3 is TGTGCCAGCAGAGGGACTAGCGGGGGGGCCGGGGAGCAGTTCTTC.

This chain joins TRBV5-1 and TRBJ2-3, with TRBD2 matching over 14 bases. CDR1 SGHRS and CDR2 YFSETQ come from the germline V gene. The trim removed 3 bases at V and 2 bases at J, leaving 8 bases unmatched. The CDR3 length is 18 residues. CDR3 residues: CASSSGLAGGSDTDTQYF. CDR3 bases: TGCGCCAGCAGCTCTGGACTAGCGGGGGGCTCCGACACAGATACGCAGTATTTT. The variable domain in full, completed from reference TRBV5-1 and TRBJ2-3, reads KAGVTQTPRYLIKTRGQQVTLSCSPISGHRSVSWYQQTPGQGLQFLFEYFSETQRNKGNFPGRFSGRQFSNSRSEMNVSTLELGDSALYLCASSSGLAGGSDTDTQYFGPGTRLTVL.